Sequencing of this T cell receptor (beta chain) was carried out in a study of vaccination effects on CD4 cells after COVID-19. Study results and caveats: Convalescent patients were scarce, and early post-infection timepoints were absent.

CDR3 length: 13 amino acids. Germline V CDR1 and CDR2: MRHNA, SNTAGT. Trimming at V came to 6 bases and at J to 5 bases, leaving 2 bases not matched to a gene. Sequencing was preceded by expansion of antigen-specific CD4+ T cells with viral peptide pools in the ViraFEST assay. Isolation of CD4+ T cells took place after about 10 days of culture. Vaccinees lacked prior SARS-CoV-2 infection and tested negative for nucleocapsid antibodies. In regard to this clone: Its antigen is currently unknown.

Assay used: immunoSEQ multiplex PCR; TCRdb lists only in-frame clones, some missing. The table includes about 73,000 clones, about four fifths detected once. The TCR was taken from a human donor who received a COVID-19 vaccine. Specimen: CD4+ T cells from PBMCs cultured with HCoV-NL63 spike peptides, collected before COVID-19 vaccination. This rearrangement joins TRBV6-4 to TRBJ1-2, with TRBD1 matching over 11 bases. CDR3 nucleotides: TGTGCCAGCAGCCGGGACAGGGGGTATGGCTACACCTTC. This gives the protein CASSRDRGYGYTF.